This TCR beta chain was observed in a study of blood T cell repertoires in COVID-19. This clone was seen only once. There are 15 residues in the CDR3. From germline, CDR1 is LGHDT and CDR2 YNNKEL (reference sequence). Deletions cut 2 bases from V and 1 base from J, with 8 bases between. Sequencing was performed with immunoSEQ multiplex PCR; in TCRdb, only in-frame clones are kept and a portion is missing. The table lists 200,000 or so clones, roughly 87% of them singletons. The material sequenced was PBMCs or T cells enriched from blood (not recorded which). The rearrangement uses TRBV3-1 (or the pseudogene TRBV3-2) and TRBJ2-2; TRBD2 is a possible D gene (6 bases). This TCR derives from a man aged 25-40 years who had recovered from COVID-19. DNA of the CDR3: TGTGCCAGCAGCCAATGGAGGGTGAACACCGGGGAGCTGTTTTTT. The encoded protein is CASSQWRVNTGELFF.